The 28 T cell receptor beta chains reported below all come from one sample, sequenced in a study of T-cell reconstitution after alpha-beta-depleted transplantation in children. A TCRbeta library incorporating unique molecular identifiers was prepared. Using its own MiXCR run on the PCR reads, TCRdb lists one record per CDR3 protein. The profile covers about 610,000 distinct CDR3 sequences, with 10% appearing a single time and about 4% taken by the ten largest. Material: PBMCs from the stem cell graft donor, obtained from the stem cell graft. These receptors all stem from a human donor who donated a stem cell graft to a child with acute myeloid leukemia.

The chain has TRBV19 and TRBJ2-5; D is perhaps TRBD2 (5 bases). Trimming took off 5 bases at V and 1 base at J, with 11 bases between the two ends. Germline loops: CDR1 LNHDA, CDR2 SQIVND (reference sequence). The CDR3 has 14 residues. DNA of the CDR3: TGTGCCAGTAGTCTCGGGGTTCGCCAAGAGACCCAGTACTTC. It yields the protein CASSLGVRQETQYF.

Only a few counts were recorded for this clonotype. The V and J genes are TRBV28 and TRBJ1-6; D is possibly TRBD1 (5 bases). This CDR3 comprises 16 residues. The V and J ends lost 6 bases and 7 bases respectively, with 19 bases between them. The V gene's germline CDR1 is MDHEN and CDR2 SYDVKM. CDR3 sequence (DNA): TGTGCCAGCAGCAGGCCCCAGGGTCTCATGAATTCACCCCTCCACTTT. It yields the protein CASSRPQGLMNSPLHF. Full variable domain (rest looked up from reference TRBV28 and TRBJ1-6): DVKVTQSSRYLVKRTGEKVFLECVQDMDHENMFWYRQDPGLGLRLIYFSYDVKMKEKGDIPEGYSVSREKKERFSLILESASTNQTSMYLCASSRPQGLMNSPLHFGNGTRLTVT.

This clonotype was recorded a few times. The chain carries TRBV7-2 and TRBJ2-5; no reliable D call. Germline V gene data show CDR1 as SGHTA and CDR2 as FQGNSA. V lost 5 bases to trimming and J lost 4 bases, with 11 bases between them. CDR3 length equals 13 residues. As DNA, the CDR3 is TGTGCCAGCAGCCCTCAGTGGAGAGAGACCCAGTACTTC. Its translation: CASSPQWRETQYF.

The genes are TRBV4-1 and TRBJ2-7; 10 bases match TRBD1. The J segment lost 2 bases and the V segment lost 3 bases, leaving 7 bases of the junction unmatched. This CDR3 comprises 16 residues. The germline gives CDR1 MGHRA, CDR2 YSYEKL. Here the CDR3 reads CASSQSTGGRTYEQYF. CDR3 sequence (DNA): TGCGCCAGCAGCCAGTCGACAGGGGGCAGGACCTACGAGCAGTACTTC.

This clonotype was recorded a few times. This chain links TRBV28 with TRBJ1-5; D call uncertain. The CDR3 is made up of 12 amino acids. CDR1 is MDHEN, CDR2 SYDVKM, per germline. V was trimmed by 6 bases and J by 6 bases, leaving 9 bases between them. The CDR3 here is CASSALIQPQHF. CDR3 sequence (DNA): TGTGCCAGCAGCGCCTTGATTCAGCCCCAGCATTTT.

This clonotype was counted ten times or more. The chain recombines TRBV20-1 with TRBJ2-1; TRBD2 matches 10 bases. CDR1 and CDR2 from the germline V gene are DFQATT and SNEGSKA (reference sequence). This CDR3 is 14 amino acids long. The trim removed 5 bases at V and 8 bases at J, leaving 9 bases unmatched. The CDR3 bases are TGCAGTGCTTTCCGACTAGCGGGTGGGGATGAGCAGTTCTTC. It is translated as CSAFRLAGGDEQFF.

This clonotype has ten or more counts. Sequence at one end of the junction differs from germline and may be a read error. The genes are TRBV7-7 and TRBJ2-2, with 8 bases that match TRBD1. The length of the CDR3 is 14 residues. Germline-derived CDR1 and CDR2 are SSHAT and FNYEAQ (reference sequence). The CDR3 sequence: CASSLDRDAGELFF. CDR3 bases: TGTGCTAGCAGCTTGGACAGGGACGCCGGGGAGCTGTTTTTT. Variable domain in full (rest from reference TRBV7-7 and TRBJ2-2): GAGVSQSPRYKVTKRGQDVTLRCDPISSHATLYWYQQALGQGPEFLTYFNYEAQPDKSGLPSDRFSAERPEGSISTLTIQRTEQRDSAMYRCASSLDRDAGELFFGEGSRLTVL.

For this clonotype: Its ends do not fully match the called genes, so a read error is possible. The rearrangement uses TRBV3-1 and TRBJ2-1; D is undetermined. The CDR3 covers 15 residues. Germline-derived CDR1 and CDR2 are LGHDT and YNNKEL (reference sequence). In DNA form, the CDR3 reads TGTGCCAGCACCCAAGATCCCGGACCTTACAATGAGCAGTTCTTC. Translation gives CASTQDPGPYNEQFF.

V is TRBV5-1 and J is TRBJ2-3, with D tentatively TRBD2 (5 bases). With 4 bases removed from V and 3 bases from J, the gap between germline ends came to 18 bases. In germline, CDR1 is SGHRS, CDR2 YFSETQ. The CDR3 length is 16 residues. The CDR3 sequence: CASSTTTVVGTDTQYF. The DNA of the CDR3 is TGCGCCAGCAGCACGACTACAGTCGTTGGTACAGATACGCAGTATTTT.

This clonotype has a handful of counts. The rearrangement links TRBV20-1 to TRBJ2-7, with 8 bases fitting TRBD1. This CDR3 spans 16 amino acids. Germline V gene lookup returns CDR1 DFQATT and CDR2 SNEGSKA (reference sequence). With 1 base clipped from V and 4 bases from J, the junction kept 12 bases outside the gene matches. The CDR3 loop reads CSARVRTGTVVYEQYF. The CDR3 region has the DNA TGCAGTGCTAGAGTGAGGACAGGGACTGTGGTATACGAGCAGTACTTC.

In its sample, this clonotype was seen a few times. For the CDR3, the DNA is TGTGCCAGCAGCGTTGGTGAAAGTTGGATTAACTATGGCTACACCTTC. Amino acids: CASSVGESWINYGYTF. The rearrangement joins TRBV9 to TRBJ1-2; D is unresolved. The germline gives CDR1 SGDLS, CDR2 YYNGEE. The CDR3 consists of 16 residues. V lost 2 bases, J lost 1 base, and 15 bases lay in between.

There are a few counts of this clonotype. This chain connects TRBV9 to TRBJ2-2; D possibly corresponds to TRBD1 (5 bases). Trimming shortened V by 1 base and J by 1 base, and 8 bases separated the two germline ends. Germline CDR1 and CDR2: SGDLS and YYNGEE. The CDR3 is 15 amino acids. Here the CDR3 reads CASSVRQLNTGELFF. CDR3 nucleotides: TGTGCCAGCAGCGTAAGACAGCTGAACACCGGGGAGCTGTTTTTT.

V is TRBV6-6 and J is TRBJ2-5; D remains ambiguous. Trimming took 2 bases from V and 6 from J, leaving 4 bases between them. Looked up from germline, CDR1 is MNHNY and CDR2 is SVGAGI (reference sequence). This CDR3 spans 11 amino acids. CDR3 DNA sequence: TGTGCCAGCAGTTACGACAAGACCCAGTACTTC. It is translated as CASSYDKTQYF.

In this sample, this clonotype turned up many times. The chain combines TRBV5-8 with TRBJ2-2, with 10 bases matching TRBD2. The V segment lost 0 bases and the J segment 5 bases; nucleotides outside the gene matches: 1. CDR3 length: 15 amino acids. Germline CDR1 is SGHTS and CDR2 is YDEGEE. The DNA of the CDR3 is TGTGCCAGCAGCTTGGCGGGACTAGCGACCGGGGAGCTGTTTTTT. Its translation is CASSLAGLATGELFF.

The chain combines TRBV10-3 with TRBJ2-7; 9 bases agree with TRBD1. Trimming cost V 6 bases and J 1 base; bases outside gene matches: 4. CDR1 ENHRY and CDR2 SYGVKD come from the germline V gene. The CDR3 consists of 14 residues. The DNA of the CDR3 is TGTGCCATCAGGCAGACAGGGGGGTCCTACGAGCAGTACTTC. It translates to CAIRQTGGSYEQYF.

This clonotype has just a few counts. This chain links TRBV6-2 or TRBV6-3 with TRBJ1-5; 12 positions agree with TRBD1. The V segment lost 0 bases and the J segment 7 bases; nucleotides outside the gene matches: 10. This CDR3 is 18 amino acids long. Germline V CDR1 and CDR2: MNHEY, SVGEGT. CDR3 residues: CASSYSPWGQGARQPQHF. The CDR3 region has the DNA TGTGCCAGCAGTTACTCCCCGTGGGGACAGGGGGCTAGGCAGCCCCAGCATTTT.

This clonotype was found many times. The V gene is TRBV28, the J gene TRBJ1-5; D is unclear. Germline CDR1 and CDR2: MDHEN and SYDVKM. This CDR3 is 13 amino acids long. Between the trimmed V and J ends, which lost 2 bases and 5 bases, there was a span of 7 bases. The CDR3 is CASSLARYQPQHF. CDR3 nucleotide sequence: TGTGCCAGCAGTTTAGCCCGCTATCAGCCCCAGCATTTT.

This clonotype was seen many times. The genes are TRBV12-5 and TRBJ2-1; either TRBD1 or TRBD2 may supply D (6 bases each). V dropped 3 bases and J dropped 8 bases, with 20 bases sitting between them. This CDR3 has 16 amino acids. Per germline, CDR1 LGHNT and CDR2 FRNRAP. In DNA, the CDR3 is TGTGCTAGTGGTTTAATGGTTGGGGGCGGGACACATGAGCAGTTCTTC. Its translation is CASGLMVGGGTHEQFF. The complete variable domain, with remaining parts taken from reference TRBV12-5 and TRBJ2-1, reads DARVTQTPRHKVTEMGQEVTMRCQPILGHNTVFWYRQTMMQGLELLAYFRNRAPLDDSGMPKDRFSAEMPDATLATLKIQPSEPRDSAVYFCASGLMVGGGTHEQFFGPGTRLTVL.

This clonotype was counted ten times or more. The CDR3 loop is CASSPGNAYNEQFF. The CDR3 DNA sequence: TGCGCCAGCAGCCCGGGGAACGCCTACAATGAGCAGTTCTTC. The J gene is TRBJ2-1, the V gene TRBV5-1; D possibly corresponds to TRBD2 (5 bases). V was clipped by 4 bases and J by 2 bases, with 10 bases between them. Looked up from germline, CDR1 is SGHRS and CDR2 is YFSETQ. This CDR3 has 14 amino acids.

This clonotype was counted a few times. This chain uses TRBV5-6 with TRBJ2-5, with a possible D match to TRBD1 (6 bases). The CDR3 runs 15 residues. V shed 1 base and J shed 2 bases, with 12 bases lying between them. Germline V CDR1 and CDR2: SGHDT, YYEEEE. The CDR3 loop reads CASSLSTGPQETQYF. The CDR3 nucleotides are TGTGCCAGCAGCTTGTCGACAGGACCACAAGAGACCCAGTACTTC.

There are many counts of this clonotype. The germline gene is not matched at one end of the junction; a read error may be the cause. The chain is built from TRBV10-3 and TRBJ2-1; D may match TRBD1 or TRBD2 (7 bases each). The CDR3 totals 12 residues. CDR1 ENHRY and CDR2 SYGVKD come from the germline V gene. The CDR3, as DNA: TGTGCCATCAGTGAGTCCGGCCAGGGGGGGATCTTC. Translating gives CAISESGQGGIF.

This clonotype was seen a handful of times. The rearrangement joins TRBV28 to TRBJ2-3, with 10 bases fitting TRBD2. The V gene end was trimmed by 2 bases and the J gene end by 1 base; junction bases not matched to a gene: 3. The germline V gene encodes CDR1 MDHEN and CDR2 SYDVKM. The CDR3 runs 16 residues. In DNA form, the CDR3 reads TGTGCCAGCAGTTTAATAGGACTAGCGGGCACAGATACGCAGTATTTT. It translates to CASSLIGLAGTDTQYF.

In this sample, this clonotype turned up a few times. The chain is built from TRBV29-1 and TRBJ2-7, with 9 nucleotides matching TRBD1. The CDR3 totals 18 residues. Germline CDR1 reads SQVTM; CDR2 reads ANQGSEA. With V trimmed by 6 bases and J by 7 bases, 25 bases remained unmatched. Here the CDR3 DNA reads TGCAGCGTCTCAAAAGGGGACTGGACAGGGGAAAATTTCGGGGAGCAGTACTTC. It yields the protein CSVSKGDWTGENFGEQYF.

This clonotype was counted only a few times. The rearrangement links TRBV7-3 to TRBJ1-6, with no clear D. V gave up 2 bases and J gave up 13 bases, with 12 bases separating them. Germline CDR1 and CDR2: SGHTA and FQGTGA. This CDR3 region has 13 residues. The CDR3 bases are TGTGCCAGCAGCTTATCCCGACTTGGGCCCCTCCACTTT. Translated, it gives CASSLSRLGPLHF. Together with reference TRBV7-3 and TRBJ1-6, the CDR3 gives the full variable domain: GAGVSQTPSNKVTEKGKYVELRCDPISGHTALYWYRQSLGQGPEFLIYFQGTGAADDSGLPNDRFFAVRPEGSVSTLKIQRTERGDSAVYLCASSLSRLGPLHFGNGTRLTVT.

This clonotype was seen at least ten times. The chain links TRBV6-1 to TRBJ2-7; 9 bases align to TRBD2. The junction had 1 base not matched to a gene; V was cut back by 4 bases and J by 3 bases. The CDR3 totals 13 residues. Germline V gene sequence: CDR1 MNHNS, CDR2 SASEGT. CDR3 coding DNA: TGTGCCAGCAGTGCGACTAGCGGCTACGAGCAGTACTTC. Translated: CASSATSGYEQYF.

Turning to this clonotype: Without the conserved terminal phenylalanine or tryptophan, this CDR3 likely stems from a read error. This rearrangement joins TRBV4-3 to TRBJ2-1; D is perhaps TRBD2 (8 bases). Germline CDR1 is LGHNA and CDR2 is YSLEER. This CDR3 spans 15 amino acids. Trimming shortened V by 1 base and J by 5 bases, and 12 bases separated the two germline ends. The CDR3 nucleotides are TGCGCCAGCAGCCAAGGTAGCGGGACAGACAATGAGCAGTTCTCC. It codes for CASSQGSGTDNEQFS.

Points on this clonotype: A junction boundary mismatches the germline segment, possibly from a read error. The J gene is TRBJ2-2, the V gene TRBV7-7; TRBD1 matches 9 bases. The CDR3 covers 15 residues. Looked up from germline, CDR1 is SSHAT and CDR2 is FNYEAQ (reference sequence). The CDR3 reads CASSQGQGPTGELFF. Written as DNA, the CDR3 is TGTGCTAGCAGCCAGGGACAGGGACCCACCGGGGAGCTGTTTTTT.

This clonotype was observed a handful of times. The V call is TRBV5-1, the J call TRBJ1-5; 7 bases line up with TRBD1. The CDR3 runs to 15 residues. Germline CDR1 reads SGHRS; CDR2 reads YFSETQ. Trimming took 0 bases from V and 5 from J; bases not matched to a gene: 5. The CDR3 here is CASSLEGTDDQPQHF. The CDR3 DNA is TGCGCCAGCAGCTTGGAAGGGACAGATGATCAGCCCCAGCATTTT.